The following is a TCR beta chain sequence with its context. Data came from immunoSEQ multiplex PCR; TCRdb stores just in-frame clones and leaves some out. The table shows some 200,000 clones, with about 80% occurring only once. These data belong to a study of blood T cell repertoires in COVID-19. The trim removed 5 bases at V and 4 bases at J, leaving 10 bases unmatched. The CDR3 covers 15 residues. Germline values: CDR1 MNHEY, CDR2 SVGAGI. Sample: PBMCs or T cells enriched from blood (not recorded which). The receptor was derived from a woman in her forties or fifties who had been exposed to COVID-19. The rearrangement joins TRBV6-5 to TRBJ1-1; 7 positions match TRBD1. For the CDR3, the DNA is TGTGCCAGCAGTAACAACAGGGGATCTTTCACTGAAGCTTTCTTT. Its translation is CASSNNRGSFTEAFF.